Shown below are 32 T cell receptor beta chains from a single sample sequenced in a study of cytomegalovirus exposure and HLA in healthy donors. 13 Jbeta primers and 60 Vbeta primers were used for the PCR. Only in-frame clones appear in the TCRdb table, and some are missing; sequencing was by immunoSEQ multiplex PCR. This table holds about 140,000 clones, 60% to 85% found once. The sample was PBMCs. Receptors originate from a male donor in good health and CMV-seropositive.

The chain uses TRBV25-1 and TRBJ1-6; TRBD1 matches at 7 bases. The CDR3 is 15 amino acids. The germline V gene encodes CDR1 MGHDK and CDR2 SYGVNS. V lost 1 base, J lost 6 bases, and 3 bases stayed unmatched. The CDR3 here is CASSESAGGNSPLHF. In DNA form, the CDR3 reads TGTGCCAGCAGTGAATCGGCAGGGGGTAATTCACCCCTCCACTTT.

The rearrangement links TRBV18 to TRBJ1-4; 7 nucleotides align to TRBD1. The CDR3 is 16 amino acids. From germline, CDR1 is KGHSH and CDR2 LQKENI. V was clipped by 4 bases and J by 5 bases; unmatched bases: 10. The CDR3 is CASSLNRGRTNEKLFF. CDR3 bases: TGTGCCAGCTCACTAAACAGGGGTCGGACGAATGAAAAACTGTTTTTT.

In this sample, this clone turned up once. The chain carries TRBV4-3 and TRBJ2-1; TRBD1 agrees at 7 bases. V lost 6 bases to trimming and J lost 8 bases; unmatched junction nucleotides: 10. This CDR3 is 14 amino acids long. Germline V gene sequence: CDR1 LGHNA, CDR2 YSLEER. CDR3 in DNA: TGCGCCAGCAGTCGAGACAGGGAGATCGATGAGCAGTTCTTC. Amino acid sequence: CASSRDREIDEQFF.

The rearrangement links TRBV7-3 to TRBJ2-1; 10 bases line up with TRBD2. V was clipped by 0 bases and J by 6 bases; unmatched bases: 11. CDR3 length: 18 amino acids. Germline-derived CDR1 and CDR2 are SGHTA and FQGTGA. The CDR3 bases are TGTGCCAGCAGCTTAACGCCGGCTAGCGGGAGAAGGGCCAATGAGCAGTTCTTC. This sequence encodes CASSLTPASGRRANEQFF.

This chain connects TRBV30 to TRBJ2-2, with D unclear. CDR1 and CDR2 from the germline V gene are GTSNPN and SVGIG (reference sequence). The V gene lost 1 base and the J gene lost 3 bases, with 6 bases spanning the gap. The CDR3 sequence is 13 residues long. The CDR3 loop is CAWSGDYTGELFF. The CDR3 coding sequence is TGTGCCTGGAGTGGAGATTACACCGGGGAGCTGTTTTTT. The whole variable domain, remainder taken from reference TRBV30 and TRBJ2-2, is SQTIHQWPATLVQPVGSPLSLECTVEGTSNPNLYWYRQAAGRGLQLLFYSVGIGQISSEVPQNLSASRPQDRQFILSSKKLLLSDSGFYLCAWSGDYTGELFFGEGSRLTVL.

CDR3 in DNA: TGTGCCAGCTCACCCGACTCCTATGGCTACACCTTC. This codes for CASSPDSYGYTF. The chain carries TRBV18 and TRBJ1-2; D is unclear. This CDR3 region has 12 residues. Germline CDR1 reads KGHSH; CDR2 reads LQKENI. V lost 3 bases and J lost 4, with 6 bases in between.

This chain joins TRBV29-1 and TRBJ2-7; 10 bases map to TRBD1. The V and J ends lost 2 bases and 5 bases, in that order; junction bases with no gene match: 6. Germline CDR1 is SQVTM and CDR2 is ANQGSEA. The CDR3 has 14 amino acids. The CDR3, as DNA: TGCAGCGTTGAATTGGGACAGGGGCCCCACGAGCAGTACTTC. The encoded protein is CSVELGQGPHEQYF.

The CDR3 coding sequence is TGTGCCAGCAGTTATCGGGCTGCGGGAGTCGAAAAACTGTTTTTT. It specifies CASSYRAAGVEKLFF. The chain joins TRBV6-5 to TRBJ1-4; D call uncertain. Per germline, CDR1 MNHEY and CDR2 SVGAGI. V was cut by 3 bases and J by 8 bases, with 16 bases left in between. The CDR3 is 15 amino acids.

The chain links TRBV30 to TRBJ1-4; 10 bases match TRBD1. With 4 bases clipped from V and 8 bases from J, the junction kept 4 bases outside the gene matches. This CDR3 comprises 13 residues. CDR1 and CDR2 (germline): GTSNPN, SVGIG (reference sequence). The CDR3 spells CAWTGQGGEKLFF. CDR3 coding DNA: TGTGCCTGGACTGGACAGGGGGGAGAAAAACTGTTTTTT.

The chain uses TRBV29-1 and TRBJ2-1; 12 bases fit TRBD2. Germline V gene sequence: CDR1 SQVTM, CDR2 ANQGSEA. The CDR3 has 19 residues. With 2 bases clipped from V and 0 bases from J, the junction kept 11 bases outside the gene matches. In DNA form, the CDR3 reads TGCAGCGTTGAATTCGGGCTAGCGGGGGGGCCGAGCTCCTACAATGAGCAGTTCTTC. Translated, it gives CSVEFGLAGGPSSYNEQFF.

V and J are TRBV10-3 and TRBJ2-1, with a tentative D call TRBD2 (6 bases). CDR1 ENHRY and CDR2 SYGVKD come from the germline V gene. The CDR3 is 14 residues long. Trimming removed 2 bases at V and 5 bases at J, with 10 bases between. This chain's CDR3 is CAISERDLNNEQFF. The CDR3 DNA follows: TGTGCCATCAGTGAGAGGGACTTGAACAATGAGCAGTTCTTC.

The rearrangement uses TRBV5-5 and TRBJ2-2; tentatively, D is TRBD1 (6 bases). CDR3 length: 14 residues. The V end lost 6 bases, the J end lost 0 bases, and 9 bases lay between the germline ends. From germline, CDR1 is SGHKS and CDR2 YYEKEE (reference sequence). The CDR3 loop reads CASIGTTNTGELFF. The DNA for the CDR3 is TGTGCCAGCATAGGGACAACGAACACCGGGGAGCTGTTTTTT.

V gene TRBV30 combines with J gene TRBJ2-7, with TRBD2 identical over 9 bases. Trimming took 0 bases from V and 6 from J; bases not matched to a gene: 6. This CDR3 has 14 residues. Germline V gene data show CDR1 as GTSNPN and CDR2 as SVGIG (reference sequence). In DNA, the CDR3 is TGTGCCTGGAGTGTACAAGCGGGAGGAGGCGAGCAGTACTTC. Translated, it gives CAWSVQAGGGEQYF.

The chain links TRBV6-1 to TRBJ1-3, with a weak D call TRBD1 (6 bases). This CDR3 has 15 residues. V lost 2 bases, J lost 4 bases, and 12 bases lay in between. Per the germline V gene, CDR1 is MNHNS and CDR2 is SASEGT. CDR3 coding DNA: TGTGCCAGCAGTGAATGGGCAGGGGAGGGAAACACCATATATTTT. Translation gives CASSEWAGEGNTIYF.

V gene TRBV7-9 combines with J gene TRBJ2-7, with D perhaps matching TRBD2 (7 bases). The CDR3 has 16 amino acids. Germline V CDR1 and CDR2: SEHNR, FQNEAQ (reference sequence). V lost 1 base, J lost 3 bases, and 16 bases lay in between. CDR3 loop: CASSLGVGGRSYEQYF. The CDR3, as DNA: TGTGCCAGCAGCTTAGGAGTGGGGGGGCGAAGCTACGAGCAGTACTTC.

The chain has TRBV9 and TRBJ2-7; tentatively, D is TRBD2 (6 bases). Trimming stripped 2 bases from V and 0 bases from J, with 9 bases between. The germline gives CDR1 SGDLS, CDR2 YYNGEE. This CDR3 has 14 amino acids. CDR3 amino acids: CASSVDGSSYEQYF. The DNA for the CDR3 is TGTGCCAGCAGCGTTGACGGGAGCTCCTACGAGCAGTACTTC.

The rearrangement uses TRBV5-6 and TRBJ2-4; a possible D gene is TRBD1 (6 bases). The length of the CDR3 is 16 residues. CDR1 SGHDT and CDR2 YYEEEE come from the germline V gene. The V gene lost 3 bases and the J gene lost 0 bases, with 13 bases spanning the gap. CDR3: CASSSGHKLAKNIQYF. The CDR3 DNA is TGTGCCAGCAGCTCGGGACACAAACTAGCCAAAAACATTCAGTACTTC. Together with reference TRBV5-6 and TRBJ2-4, the CDR3 gives the full variable domain: DAGVTQSPTHLIKTRGQQVTLRCSPKSGHDTVSWYQQALGQGPQFIFQYYEEEERQRGNFPDRFSGHQFPNYSSELNVNALLLGDSALYLCASSSGHKLAKNIQYFGAGTRLSVL.

This clone has a single count. The rearrangement uses TRBV7-9 and TRBJ2-5, with a weak D call TRBD2 (7 bases). The CDR3 length is 12 residues. Germline assignment: CDR1 SEHNR and CDR2 FQNEAQ (reference sequence). In DNA form, the CDR3 reads TGTTCCTCACGAGGGGGGGAAGAGACCCAGTACTTC. Its protein is CSSRGGEETQYF.

This sequence joins TRBV27 and TRBJ2-3; D perhaps matches TRBD2 (6 bases). Per germline, CDR1 MNHEY and CDR2 SMNVEV (reference sequence). V lost 2 bases to trimming and J lost 2 bases, with 14 bases between them. The CDR3 sequence is 16 residues long. This chain's CDR3 is CASSLVGGIVTDTQYF. The CDR3 DNA is TGTGCCAGCAGTTTAGTCGGCGGGATCGTCACAGATACGCAGTATTTT.

This sequence joins TRBV5-6 and TRBJ1-6; TRBD1 matches at 7 bases. Per the germline V gene, CDR1 is SGHDT and CDR2 is YYEEEE. V shed 6 bases and J 7 bases; nucleotides not matched to a gene: 1. CDR3 length equals 12 residues. The CDR3 region has the DNA TGTGCCAGCAAGACAGGGAATTCACCCCTCCACTTT. It specifies CASKTGNSPLHF. The full variable domain, with the rest looked up from reference TRBV5-6 and TRBJ1-6, is DAGVTQSPTHLIKTRGQQVTLRCSPKSGHDTVSWYQQALGQGPQFIFQYYEEEERQRGNFPDRFSGHQFPNYSSELNVNALLLGDSALYLCASKTGNSPLHFGNGTRLTVT.

The rearrangement links TRBV27 to TRBJ1-5; no firm D call. V lost 3 bases and J lost 4, with 7 bases in between. The CDR3 consists of 13 residues. From germline, CDR1 is MNHEY and CDR2 SMNVEV (reference sequence). In DNA form, the CDR3 reads TGTGCCAGCAGTTTCCGGGAAAATCAGCCCCAGCATTTT. Translated, it gives CASSFRENQPQHF.

The chain carries TRBV7-8 and TRBJ2-7; D gene unclear. The CDR3 covers 14 residues. From germline, CDR1 is SGHVS and CDR2 FQNEAQ. Between the trimmed V and J ends, which lost 3 bases and 3 bases, there was a span of 12 bases. CDR3 in amino acids: CASSFGGTFYEQYF. As DNA, the CDR3 is TGTGCCAGCAGCTTCGGCGGAACGTTCTACGAGCAGTACTTC.

There are a few counts of this clone. The chain carries TRBV5-1 and TRBJ1-1; D may be TRBD1 (5 bases). The CDR3 has 13 residues. Per germline, CDR1 SGHRS and CDR2 YFSETQ. Deletions cut 2 bases from V and 3 bases from J, with 8 bases between. In DNA, the CDR3 is TGCGCCAGCAGCTTCGGGGGAGACACTGAAGCTTTCTTT. This codes for CASSFGGDTEAFF.

The V call is TRBV18, the J call TRBJ1-4; D uncertain. The germline gives CDR1 KGHSH, CDR2 LQKENI. Trimming stripped 3 bases from V and 8 bases from J, with 25 bases between. The CDR3 length is 18 residues. The CDR3 is CASSPGSPTTPKREKLFF. The DNA for the CDR3 is TGTGCCAGCTCACCGGGTAGCCCGACTACTCCGAAAAGGGAAAAACTGTTTTTT.

The V and J genes are TRBV7-2 and TRBJ2-7; 10 nucleotides match TRBD2. Germline V gene lookup returns CDR1 SGHTA and CDR2 FQGNSA. The junction had 10 bases not matched to a gene; V was cut back by 5 bases and J by 0 bases. This CDR3 comprises 17 residues. The DNA of the CDR3 is TGTGCCAGCAGCCCCCGGACTAGCGGACTGAGCTCCTACGAGCAGTACTTC. It specifies CASSPRTSGLSSYEQYF.

The rearrangement joins TRBV5-4 to TRBJ2-7; no reliable D call. The V gene lost 5 bases and the J gene lost 5 bases, with 17 bases spanning the gap. The CDR3 sequence is 14 residues long. The germline CDR1 and CDR2 sequences are SGHNT and YYREEE (reference sequence). CDR3 in amino acids: CASSLGSTSDEQYF. Written as DNA, the CDR3 is TGTGCCAGCAGTCTGGGCAGTACTTCTGACGAGCAGTACTTC.

This clone was observed a handful of times. V gene TRBV11-2 combines with J gene TRBJ2-5; D not resolved. Looked up from germline, CDR1 is SGHAT and CDR2 is FQNNGV. The length of the CDR3 is 12 residues. Trimming left V 4 bases short and J 9 bases short, with 12 bases between. The CDR3 DNA sequence: TGTGCCAGCAGCTCCTACCCCGAGGCCCAGTACTTC. Its translation is CASSSYPEAQYF. The full variable domain, its missing parts supplied by reference TRBV11-2 and TRBJ2-5, is EAGVAQSPRYKIIEKRQSVAFWCNPISGHATLYWYQQILGQGPKLLIQFQNNGVVDDSQLPKDRFSAERLKGVDSTLKIQPAKLEDSAVYLCASSSYPEAQYFGPGTRLLVL.

In this sample, this clone turned up a few times. The sample contains more than one DNA sequence encoding this CDR3. This chain uses TRBV5-1 with TRBJ1-1; no clear D. Germline CDR1 SGHRS, CDR2 YFSETQ. Trimming shortened V by 4 bases and J by 4 bases, and 17 bases separated the two germline ends. CDR3 length: 15 amino acids. CDR3 sequence reads: CASSTETGSATEAFF. In nucleotides, the CDR3 is TGCGCCAGCAGCACAGAGACGGGAAGTGCCACTGAAGCTTTCTTT.

This clone was observed a handful of times. The V and J genes are TRBV27 and TRBJ2-7; the match to TRBD1 covers 8 bases. The V gene end was trimmed by 0 bases and the J gene end by 2 bases; junction bases not matched to a gene: 3. CDR1 and CDR2 (germline): MNHEY, SMNVEV (reference sequence). CDR3 length: 15 amino acids. Here the CDR3 reads CASSLSDRAAYEQYF. The CDR3 nucleotides are TGTGCCAGCAGTTTATCGGACAGGGCCGCCTACGAGCAGTACTTC.

The chain is built from TRBV5-1 and TRBJ1-1, with 9 bases aligning to TRBD1. The junction had 6 bases not matched to a gene; V was cut back by 3 bases and J by 0 bases. The CDR3 spans 16 residues. Germline lookup yields CDR1 SGHRS and CDR2 YFSETQ. The CDR3 region is CASSWTTGGVNTEAFF. The DNA for the CDR3 is TGCGCCAGCAGCTGGACCACAGGGGGCGTGAACACTGAAGCTTTCTTT.

Concerning this clone: A read error may produce the germline difference seen at one junction end. The chain uses TRBV11-2 and TRBJ2-1; 12 nucleotides agree with TRBD2. The CDR3 is made up of 16 amino acids. Germline CDR1 SGHAT, CDR2 FQNNGV. CDR3 sequence reads: CASTLALAGGPHEQFF. The CDR3 DNA is TGTGCCAGCACCTTAGCTCTAGCGGGAGGGCCCCATGAGCAGTTCTTC.

The chain joins TRBV7-3 to TRBJ1-1; D uncertain. From germline, CDR1 is SGHTA and CDR2 FQGTGA. V lost 5 bases to trimming and J lost 0 bases, with 7 bases between them. The CDR3 length is 13 residues. The CDR3 loop is CASSLTVNTEAFF. The CDR3 coding sequence is TGTGCCAGCAGCCTCACGGTGAACACTGAAGCTTTCTTT. Filled out from reference TRBV7-3 and TRBJ1-1, the complete variable domain reads GAGVSQTPSNKVTEKGKYVELRCDPISGHTALYWYRQSLGQGPEFLIYFQGTGAADDSGLPNDRFFAVRPEGSVSTLKIQRTERGDSAVYLCASSLTVNTEAFFGQGTRLTVV.